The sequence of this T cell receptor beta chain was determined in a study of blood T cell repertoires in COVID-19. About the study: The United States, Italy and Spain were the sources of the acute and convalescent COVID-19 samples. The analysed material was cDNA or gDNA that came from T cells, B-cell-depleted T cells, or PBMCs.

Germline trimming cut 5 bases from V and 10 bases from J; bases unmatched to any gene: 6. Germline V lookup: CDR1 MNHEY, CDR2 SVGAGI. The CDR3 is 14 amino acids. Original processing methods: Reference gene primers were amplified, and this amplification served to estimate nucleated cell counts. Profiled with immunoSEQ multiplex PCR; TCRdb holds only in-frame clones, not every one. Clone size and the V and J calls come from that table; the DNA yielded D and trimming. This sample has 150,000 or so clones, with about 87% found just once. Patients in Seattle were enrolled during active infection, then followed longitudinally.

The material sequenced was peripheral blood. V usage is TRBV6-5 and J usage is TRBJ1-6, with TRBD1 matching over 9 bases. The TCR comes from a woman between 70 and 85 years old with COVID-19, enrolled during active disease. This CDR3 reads CASSRQGVRSPLHF. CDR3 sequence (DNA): TGTGCCAGCAGTCGACAGGGGGTTCGATCACCCCTCCACTTT.